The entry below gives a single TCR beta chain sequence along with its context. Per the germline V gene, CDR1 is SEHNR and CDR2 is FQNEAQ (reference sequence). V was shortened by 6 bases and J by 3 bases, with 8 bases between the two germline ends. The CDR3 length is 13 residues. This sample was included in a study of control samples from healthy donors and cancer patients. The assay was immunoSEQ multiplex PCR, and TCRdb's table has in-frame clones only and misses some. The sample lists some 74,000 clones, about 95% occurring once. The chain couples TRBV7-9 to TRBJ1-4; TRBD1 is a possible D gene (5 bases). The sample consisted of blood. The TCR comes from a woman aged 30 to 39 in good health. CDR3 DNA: TGTGCCAGCAGGGGGCCTCCTAATGAAAAACTGTTTTTT. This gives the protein CASRGPPNEKLFF.